The sequence of this TCR beta chain was determined in a study of blood T cell repertoires in COVID-19. Assay: immunoSEQ multiplex PCR; the TCRdb copy retains only in-frame clones and omits some. This sample has around 140,000 clones, with around nine tenths found just once. Germline CDR1 SEHNR, CDR2 FQNEAQ (reference sequence). The V end was cut by 3 bases, the J end by 1 base, with 12 bases between. This CDR3 is 15 amino acids long. This clone was seen a single time. Sequenced: peripheral blood. The TCR was taken from a woman in her sixties with acute or convalescent COVID-19. V gene TRBV7-9 combines with J gene TRBJ2-5, with D tentatively TRBD1 (6 bases). The CDR3 is CASSFFLGGQETQYF. CDR3 DNA: TGTGCCAGCAGCTTTTTTTTAGGGGGCCAAGAGACCCAGTACTTC.